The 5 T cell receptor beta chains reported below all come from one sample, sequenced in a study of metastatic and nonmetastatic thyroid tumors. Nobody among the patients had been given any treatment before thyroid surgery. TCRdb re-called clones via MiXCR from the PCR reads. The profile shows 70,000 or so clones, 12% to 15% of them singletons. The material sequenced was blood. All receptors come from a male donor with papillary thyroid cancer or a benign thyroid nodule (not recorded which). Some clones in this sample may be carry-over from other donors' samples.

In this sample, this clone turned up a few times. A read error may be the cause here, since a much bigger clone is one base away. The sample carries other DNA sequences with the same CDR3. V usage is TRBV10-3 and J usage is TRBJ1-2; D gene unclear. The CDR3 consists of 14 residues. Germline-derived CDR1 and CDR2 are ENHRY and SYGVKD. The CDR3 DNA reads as TGTGCCATCAGTGACGGAGGATCTAATTATGGCTACACCTTC. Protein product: CAISDGGSNYGYTF.

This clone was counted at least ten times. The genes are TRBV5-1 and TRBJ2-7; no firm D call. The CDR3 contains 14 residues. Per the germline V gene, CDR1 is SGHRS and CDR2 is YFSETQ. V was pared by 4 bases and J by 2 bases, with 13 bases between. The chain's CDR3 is CASSPVRTTYEQYF. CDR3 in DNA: TGCGCCAGCAGCCCCGTACGGACGACCTACGAGCAGTACTTC.

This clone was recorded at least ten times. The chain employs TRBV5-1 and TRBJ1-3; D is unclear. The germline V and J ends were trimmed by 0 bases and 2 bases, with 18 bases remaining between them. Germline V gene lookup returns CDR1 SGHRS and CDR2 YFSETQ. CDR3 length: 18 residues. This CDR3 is CASSLAYSGEEAGNTIYF. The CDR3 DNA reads TGCGCCAGCAGCTTGGCGTACTCCGGGGAGGAAGCTGGAAACACCATATATTTT. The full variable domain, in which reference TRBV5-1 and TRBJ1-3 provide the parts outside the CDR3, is KAGVTQTPRYLIKTRGQQVTLSCSPISGHRSVSWYQQTPGQGLQFLFEYFSETQRNKGNFPGRFSGRQFSNSRSEMNVSTLELGDSALYLCASSLAYSGEEAGNTIYFGEGSWLTVV.

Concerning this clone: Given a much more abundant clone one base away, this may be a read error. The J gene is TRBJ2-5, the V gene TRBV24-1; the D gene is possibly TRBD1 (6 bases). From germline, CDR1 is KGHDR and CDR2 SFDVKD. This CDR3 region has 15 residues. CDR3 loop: CATSDATGTQETKYF. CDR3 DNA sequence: TGTGCCACCAGTGACGCCACAGGGACCCAAGAGACCAAGTACTTC.

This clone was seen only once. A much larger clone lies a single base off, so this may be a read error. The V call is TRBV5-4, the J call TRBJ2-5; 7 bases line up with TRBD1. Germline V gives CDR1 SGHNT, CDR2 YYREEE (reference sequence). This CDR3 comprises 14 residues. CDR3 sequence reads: CACSPGQVQKTQYF. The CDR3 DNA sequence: TGTGCCTGCAGCCCCGGACAGGTTCAGAAGACCCAGTACTTC.